A selection of T cell receptor beta chains follows, all from one sample in a study of shared clonotypes between healthy human individuals. Sequencing used immunoSEQ multiplex PCR; TCRdb keeps in-frame clones, though not all of them. The repertoire holds about 680,000 clones, with around 90% as singletons. The sequencing sample was made of naive CD8+ T cells sorted from blood. All receptors derive from a man younger than 40 in good health. The CDR3 runs from the conserved cysteine through the conserved F or W. The D gene is left open where the match is weak. Clone size is shown for a subset of rows, as once, few, many or a class of expanded clone.

abundance	v_gene	j_gene	d_gene	CDR3nt	CDR3aa
-	TRBV2	TRBJ2-2	TRBD1	TGTGCCAGCAGTGAAGAGGGACAGGACACCGGGGAGCTGTTTTTT	CASSEEGQDTGELFF
-	TRBV7-9	TRBJ1-6	-	TGTGCCAGCAGCCCCGAGGGATGGGATTCACCCCTCCACTTT	CASSPEGWDSPLHF
-	TRBV28	TRBJ2-2	TRBD2	TGTGCCAGCAGTTTAATTAGCGGGAGAATGAACACCGGGGAGCTGTTTTTT	CASSLISGRMNTGELFF
-	TRBV5-5	TRBJ2-7	TRBD1	TGTGCCAGCAGCGGGACAGGGGTTTCGTACGAGCAGTACTTC	CASSGTGVSYEQYF
once	TRBV6-1	TRBJ1-1	-	TGTGCCAGCATCCCAGGGGCCCTTGAAGCTTTCTTT	CASIPGALEAFF
-	TRBV4-1	TRBJ2-5	-	TGCGCCAGCAGCCAAAAGGACTCCCAAGAGACCCAGTACTTC	CASSQKDSQETQYF
-	TRBV10-2	TRBJ1-1	TRBD1	TGCGCCAGCAGTGTCAGGGGGCTAAGTGATGAAGCTTTCTTT	CASSVRGLSDEAFF
-	TRBV11-3	TRBJ2-3	-	TGTGCCAGCAGCTTATCGACTCTCAGGACAGATACGCAGTATTTT	CASSLSTLRTDTQYF
-	TRBV7-3	TRBJ2-1	TRBD2	TGTGCCAGCAGCTCGGGACTAGGGGTTAGCCATGAGCAGTTCTTC	CASSSGLGVSHEQFF
-	TRBV5-6	TRBJ2-3	TRBD2	TGTGCCAGCAGCGGGGACGGCGGGAGGAGCACAGATACGCAGTATTTT	CASSGDGGRSTDTQYF
-	TRBV11-2	TRBJ2-3	-	TGTGCCAGCAGCCAGGAGCGTGTCACAGATACGCAGTATTTT	CASSQERVTDTQYF
-	TRBV2	TRBJ2-7	-	TGTGCCAGCACTGGTGTGGGAGGTCCCGCCTACGAGCAGTACTTC	CASTGVGGPAYEQYF
-	TRBV14	TRBJ2-7	TRBD2	TGTGCCAGCAGTCGGCGGACTAGCGGACCCTACGAGCAGTACTTC	CASSRRTSGPYEQYF
-	TRBV6-6	TRBJ1-1	-	TGTGCCAGCAGTTCGCTGACAGAAGAAGCTTTCTTT	CASSSLTEEAFF
-	TRBV4-1	TRBJ2-1	TRBD2	TGCGCCAGCAGCCAAGTATTTGGGCTAGCGGGAGGAGAGCAGTTCTTC	CASSQVFGLAGGEQFF
-	TRBV30	TRBJ1-2	-	TGTGCCTGGACCCGTACCGGTTCCAACTATGGCTACACCTTC	CAWTRTGSNYGYTF
-	TRBV28	TRBJ2-7	-	TGTGCCAGCAGTCCGACTGCTAGTGACGAGCAGTACTTC	CASSPTASDEQYF
once	TRBV29-1	TRBJ1-2	-	TGCAGCGTTGAATTTTACAGCTTAAGGGACGGGTCACTGAGATACACCTTC	CSVEFYSLRDGSLRYTF
-	TRBV27	TRBJ2-2	-	TGTGCCAGCAGTAAGGGGGGTGTTAGCACCGGGGAGCTGTTTTTT	CASSKGGVSTGELFF
-	TRBV28	TRBJ1-1	TRBD1	TGTGCTATATGCCGTGGGACAGGGCGTCAAAATGAAGCTTTCTTT	CAICRGTGRQNEAFF
-	TRBV7-7	TRBJ2-5	TRBD1	TGTGCCAGCAGCCCTGTGGGGACAGGGCTAGGGACCCAGTACTTC	CASSPVGTGLGTQYF
-	TRBV5-8	TRBJ1-5	-	TGTGCCAGCAGCATCAACCGACAAATTAGCAATCAGCCCCAGCATTTT	CASSINRQISNQPQHF
once	TRBV18	TRBJ2-2	-	TGTGCCAGCTCACCGGACCGTCGGGAGCTGTTTTTT	CASSPDRRELFF
-	TRBV25-1	TRBJ2-7	TRBD1	TGTGCCAGCAGTGGGGACAGGGGGGTCATGGTTCCCTACGAGCAGTACTTC	CASSGDRGVMVPYEQYF
few	TRBV5-1	TRBJ2-7	TRBD2	TGCGCCAGCAGCTTGGATGGGACTAGCCTCGAGCAGTACTTC	CASSLDGTSLEQYF
-	TRBV19	TRBJ1-1	-	TGTGCCAGTAGCTTCAGGGCCCAGAACACTGAAGCTTTCTTT	CASSFRAQNTEAFF
-	TRBV6-5	TRBJ2-7	TRBD1	TGTGCCAGCAACCTAACCCCGGGACAGTTCTACGAGCAGTACTTC	CASNLTPGQFYEQYF
-	TRBV7-9	TRBJ1-5	TRBD1	TGTGCCAGCAGCCCGAGGGGGACAGGCAATCAGCCCCAGCATTTT	CASSPRGTGNQPQHF
-	TRBV27	TRBJ1-5	-	TGTGCCAGCAGACTTTACGAGGGGTCACCATGGCCCCAGCATTTT	CASRLYEGSPWPQHF
-	TRBV27	TRBJ1-2	-	TGTGCCAGCTCGGACACTCCCGGAACAATGAATGGCTACACCTTC	CASSDTPGTMNGYTF
-	TRBV7-9	TRBJ1-1	-	TGTGCCAGCAGCTCCCCGACACTCAACACTGAAGCTTTCTTT	CASSSPTLNTEAFF
-	TRBV5-1	TRBJ2-1	TRBD2	TGCGCCAGCAGCTCGCCTAGCGGGAGAATGGATGAGCAGTTCTTC	CASSSPSGRMDEQFF
-	TRBV28	TRBJ1-2	-	TGTGCCAGCAGCCCCCCCGGGACGACCTATGGCTACACCTTC	CASSPPGTTYGYTF
once	TRBV7-3	TRBJ1-1	-	TGTGCCAGCAGCTTACGTGGCACTGAAGCTTTCTTT	CASSLRGTEAFF
-	TRBV2	TRBJ1-1	-	TGTGCCAGCAGTGACGGAGAGAACTTGAACACTGAAGCTTTCTTT	CASSDGENLNTEAFF
-	TRBV11-3	TRBJ2-7	TRBD1	TGTGCCAGCAGCGGGACAGGGGACCACGAGCAGTACTTC	CASSGTGDHEQYF
-	TRBV10-3	TRBJ2-7	-	TGTGCCACGCTCGGGGAGTTCCACGAGCAGTACTTC	CATLGEFHEQYF
-	TRBV29-1	TRBJ2-3	TRBD2	TGCAGCGTCGAAAGGCGGGAGGACCCAGATACGCAGTATTTT	CSVERREDPDTQYF
-	TRBV7-9	TRBJ2-5	-	TGTGCCAGTTCCCCTTACGACAGGCAAGAGACCCAGTACTTC	CASSPYDRQETQYF
once	TRBV6-5	TRBJ2-3	TRBD2	TGTGCCAGCAGCGGACTAGCGGGAGATACGCAGTATTTT	CASSGLAGDTQYF
-	TRBV7-9	TRBJ2-3	-	TGTGCCAGCAGCTCCCTTGAAGAGCGAGCGAAAGGCACAGATACGCAGTATTTT	CASSSLEERAKGTDTQYF
-	TRBV5-6	TRBJ2-7	-	TGTGCCAGCAGCTTGAGGGCCCCGGGTATCGAGCAGTACTTC	CASSLRAPGIEQYF
-	TRBV7-9	TRBJ2-7	-	TGTGCCAGCAGCGAATTCGACTACGAGCAGTACTTC	CASSEFDYEQYF
-	TRBV28	TRBJ1-2	-	TGTGCCAGCAGTTTAGGGGGTACTAACTATGGCTACACCTTC	CASSLGGTNYGYTF
few	TRBV27	TRBJ2-7	TRBD1	TGTGCCAGCAGTACCGGGACAGGGGGCTCCAACGAGCAGTACTTC	CASSTGTGGSNEQYF
once	TRBV28	TRBJ2-7	TRBD1	TGTGCCAGCAGTATCTGGGACAGGGGTCTAGGCGAGCAGTACTTC	CASSIWDRGLGEQYF
-	TRBV7-9	TRBJ1-5	TRBD1	TGTGCCAGCAGCCTTAAGGGGGCCGATCAGCCCCAGCATTTT	CASSLKGADQPQHF
-	TRBV18	TRBJ2-3	-	TGTGCCAGCTCACCTCAGACCCAAGGGAGGACAGGATTCACAGATACGCAGTATTTT	CASSPQTQGRTGFTDTQYF
-	TRBV27	TRBJ2-7	TRBD1	TGTGCCAGCTCGGGGGGGACAGGGGAATACGAGCAGTACTTC	CASSGGTGEYEQYF
-	TRBV5-6	TRBJ1-3	TRBD1	TGTGCCAGCACCGTGGGACAGATCTCTGGAAACACCATATATTTT	CASTVGQISGNTIYF
-	TRBV27	TRBJ2-1	-	TGTGCCAGCAGTTTATGGGACACGCATGAGCAGTTCTTC	CASSLWDTHEQFF
once	TRBV10-3	TRBJ2-7	TRBD1	TGTGCCATCAGGGACGGGACAGCCCTTTACGAGCAGTACTTC	CAIRDGTALYEQYF
-	TRBV28	TRBJ2-1	TRBD2	TGTGCCAGCAGTTCTCTTATACTAGCGGGGACCTACAATGAGCAGTTCTTC	CASSSLILAGTYNEQFF
once	TRBV4-1	TRBJ2-7	-	TGCGCCAGCAGCCAAGTCGGCGGTCAAAGCTCCTACGAGCAGTACTTC	CASSQVGGQSSYEQYF
-	TRBV5-1	TRBJ2-3	-	TGCGCCAGCAGTATCAGGAACCTTCTCACAGATACGCAGTATTTT	CASSIRNLLTDTQYF
-	TRBV27	TRBJ2-7	-	TGTGCCAGCAGTCCACTGGGGGGGACAATCCTCAACTTC	CASSPLGGTILNF
-	TRBV28	TRBJ2-1	TRBD2	TGTGCCAGCAGCTGGGGACTAGCGATCAACAATGAGCAGTTCTTC	CASSWGLAINNEQFF